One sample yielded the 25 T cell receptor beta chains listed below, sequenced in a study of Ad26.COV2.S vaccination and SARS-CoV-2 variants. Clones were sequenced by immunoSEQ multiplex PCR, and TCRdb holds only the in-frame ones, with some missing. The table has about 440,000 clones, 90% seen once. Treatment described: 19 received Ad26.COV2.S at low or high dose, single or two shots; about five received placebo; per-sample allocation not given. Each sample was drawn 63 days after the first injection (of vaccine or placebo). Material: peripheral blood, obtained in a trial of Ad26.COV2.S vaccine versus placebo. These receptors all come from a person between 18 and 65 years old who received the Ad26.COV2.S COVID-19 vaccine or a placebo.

CDR3 DNA: TGTGCCAGCAGTTACTTAGGAGGCACCGGGGAGCTGTTTTTT. Amino acid sequence: CASSYLGGTGELFF. The chain is built from TRBV6-2 or TRBV6-3 and TRBJ2-2, with D tentatively TRBD2 (5 bases). The CDR3 is 14 amino acids. The V gene's germline CDR1 is MNHEY and CDR2 SVGEGT. Trimming stripped 1 base from V and 4 bases from J, with 7 bases between.

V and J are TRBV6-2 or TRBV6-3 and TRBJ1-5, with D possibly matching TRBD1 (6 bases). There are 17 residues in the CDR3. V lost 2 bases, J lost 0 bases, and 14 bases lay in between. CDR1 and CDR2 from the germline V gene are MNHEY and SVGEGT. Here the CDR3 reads CASSYGTPAYSNQPQHF. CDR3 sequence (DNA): TGTGCCAGCAGTTACGGGACACCGGCTTATAGCAATCAGCCCCAGCATTTT.

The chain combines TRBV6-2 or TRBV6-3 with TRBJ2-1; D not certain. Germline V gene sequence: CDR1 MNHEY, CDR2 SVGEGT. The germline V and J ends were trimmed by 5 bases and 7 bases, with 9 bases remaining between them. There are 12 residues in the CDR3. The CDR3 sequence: CASSEFRNEQFF. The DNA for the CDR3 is TGTGCCAGCAGTGAGTTTCGTAATGAGCAGTTCTTC.

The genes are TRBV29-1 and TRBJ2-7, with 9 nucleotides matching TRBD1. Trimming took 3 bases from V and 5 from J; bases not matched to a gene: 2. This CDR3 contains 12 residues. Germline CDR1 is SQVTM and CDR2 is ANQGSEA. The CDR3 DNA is TGCAGCGTTGAGGGGACAGGGAACGAGCAGTACTTC. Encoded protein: CSVEGTGNEQYF.

This CDR3 reads CASSPTGASFVEQYF. The CDR3 coding sequence is TGTGCCAGCTCACCGACAGGGGCCTCCTTTGTGGAGCAGTACTTC. The chain recombines TRBV18 with TRBJ2-7; TRBD1 aligns across 8 bases. The V and J ends lost 3 bases and 7 bases, in that order; junction bases with no gene match: 11. This CDR3 comprises 15 residues. Germline V gives CDR1 KGHSH, CDR2 LQKENI. The whole variable domain, filled in from reference TRBV18 and TRBJ2-7, reads NAGVMQNPRHLVRRRGQEARLRCSPMKGHSHVYWYRQLPEEGLKFMVYLQKENIIDESGMPKERFSAEFPKEGPSILRIQQVVRGDSAAYFCASSPTGASFVEQYFGPGTRLTVT.

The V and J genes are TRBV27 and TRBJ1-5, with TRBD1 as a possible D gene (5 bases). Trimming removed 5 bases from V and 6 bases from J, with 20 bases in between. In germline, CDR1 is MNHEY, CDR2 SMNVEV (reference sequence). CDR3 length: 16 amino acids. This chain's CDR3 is CASSPHAWGGVQPQHF. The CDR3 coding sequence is TGTGCCAGCAGTCCCCACGCCTGGGGGGGGGTTCAGCCCCAGCATTTT.

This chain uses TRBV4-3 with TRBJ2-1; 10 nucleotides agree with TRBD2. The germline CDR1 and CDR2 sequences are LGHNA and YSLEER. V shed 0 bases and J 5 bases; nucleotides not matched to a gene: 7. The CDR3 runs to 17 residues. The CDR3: CASSQDGSGRGNNEQFF. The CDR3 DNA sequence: TGCGCCAGCAGCCAAGATGGGAGCGGGAGGGGGAACAATGAGCAGTTCTTC.

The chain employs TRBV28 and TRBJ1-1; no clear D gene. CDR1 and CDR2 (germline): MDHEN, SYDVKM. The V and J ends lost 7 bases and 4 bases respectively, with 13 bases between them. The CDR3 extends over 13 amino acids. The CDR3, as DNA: TGTGCCAGCATCCCCCCTGGGTCCACTGAAGCTTTCTTT. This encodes CASIPPGSTEAFF. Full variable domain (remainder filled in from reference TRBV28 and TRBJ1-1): DVKVTQSSRYLVKRTGEKVFLECVQDMDHENMFWYRQDPGLGLRLIYFSYDVKMKEKGDIPEGYSVSREKKERFSLILESASTNQTSMYLCASIPPGSTEAFFGQGTRLTVV.

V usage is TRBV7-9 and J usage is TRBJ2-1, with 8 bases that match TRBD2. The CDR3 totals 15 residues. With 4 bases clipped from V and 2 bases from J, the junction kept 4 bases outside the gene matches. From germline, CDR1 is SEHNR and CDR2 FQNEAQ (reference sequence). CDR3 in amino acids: CASSSFSGAYNEQFF. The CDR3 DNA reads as TGTGCCAGCAGCTCCTTTAGCGGGGCCTACAATGAGCAGTTCTTC. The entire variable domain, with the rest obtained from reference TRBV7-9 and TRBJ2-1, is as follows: DTGVSQNPRHKITKRGQNVTFRCDPISEHNRLYWYRQTLGQGPEFLTYFQNEAQLEKSRLLSDRFSAERPKGSFSTLEIQRTEQGDSAMYLCASSSFSGAYNEQFFGPGTRLTVL.

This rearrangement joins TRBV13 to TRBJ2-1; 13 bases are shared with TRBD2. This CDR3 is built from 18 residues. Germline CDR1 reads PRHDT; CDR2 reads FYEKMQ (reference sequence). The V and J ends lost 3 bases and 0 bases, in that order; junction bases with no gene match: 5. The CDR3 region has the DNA TGTGCCAGCAGCTTGGGACTAGCGGGGATAAGCTCCTACAATGAGCAGTTCTTC. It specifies CASSLGLAGISSYNEQFF.

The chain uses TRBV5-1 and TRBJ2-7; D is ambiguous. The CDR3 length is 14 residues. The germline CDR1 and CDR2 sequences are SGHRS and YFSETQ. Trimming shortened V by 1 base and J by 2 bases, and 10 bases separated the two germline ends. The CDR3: CASSLFFGPYEQYF. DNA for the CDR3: TGCGCCAGCAGCTTGTTTTTTGGTCCCTACGAGCAGTACTTC.

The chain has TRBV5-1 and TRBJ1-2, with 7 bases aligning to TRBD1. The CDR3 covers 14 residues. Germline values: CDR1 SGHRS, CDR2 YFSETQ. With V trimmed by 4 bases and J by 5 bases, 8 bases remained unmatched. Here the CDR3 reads CASSTGQAFYGYTF. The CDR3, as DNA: TGCGCCAGCAGCACTGGACAGGCCTTTTATGGCTACACCTTC.

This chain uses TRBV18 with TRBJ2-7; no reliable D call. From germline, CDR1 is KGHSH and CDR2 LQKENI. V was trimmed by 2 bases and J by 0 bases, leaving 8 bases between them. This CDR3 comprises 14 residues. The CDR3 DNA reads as TGTGCCAGCTCACCAAGTCAGACCTCCTACGAGCAGTACTTC. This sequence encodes CASSPSQTSYEQYF.

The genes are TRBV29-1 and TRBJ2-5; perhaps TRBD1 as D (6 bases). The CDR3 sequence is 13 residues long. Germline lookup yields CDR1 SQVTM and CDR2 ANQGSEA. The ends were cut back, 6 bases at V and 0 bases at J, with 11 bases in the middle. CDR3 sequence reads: CSVVDRYQETQYF. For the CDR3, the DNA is TGCAGCGTCGTGGACAGATACCAAGAGACCCAGTACTTC.

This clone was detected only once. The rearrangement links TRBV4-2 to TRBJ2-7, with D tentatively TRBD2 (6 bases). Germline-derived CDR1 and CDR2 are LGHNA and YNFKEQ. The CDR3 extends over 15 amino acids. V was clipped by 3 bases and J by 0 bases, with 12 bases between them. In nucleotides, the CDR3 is TGTGCCAGCAGCCAGAACCGGGGGTCCTCCTACGAGCAGTACTTC. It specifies CASSQNRGSSYEQYF.

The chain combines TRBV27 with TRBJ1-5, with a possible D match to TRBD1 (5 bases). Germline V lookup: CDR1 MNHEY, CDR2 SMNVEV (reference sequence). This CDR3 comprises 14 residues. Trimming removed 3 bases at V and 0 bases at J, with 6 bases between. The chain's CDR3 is CASSFGHSNQPQHF. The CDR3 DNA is TGTGCCAGCAGTTTTGGACATAGCAATCAGCCCCAGCATTTT.

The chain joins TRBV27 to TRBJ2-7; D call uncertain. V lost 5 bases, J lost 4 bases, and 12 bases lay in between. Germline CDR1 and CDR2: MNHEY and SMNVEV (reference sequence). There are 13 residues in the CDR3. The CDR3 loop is CASSPYPNYEQYF. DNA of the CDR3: TGTGCCAGCAGTCCCTACCCCAATTACGAGCAGTACTTC.

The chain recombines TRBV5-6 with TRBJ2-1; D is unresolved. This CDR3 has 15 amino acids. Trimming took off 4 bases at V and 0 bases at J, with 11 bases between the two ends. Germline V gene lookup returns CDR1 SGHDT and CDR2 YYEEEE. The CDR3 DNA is TGTGCCAGCAGCCGCGACAAGAGCTCCTACAATGAGCAGTTCTTC. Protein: CASSRDKSSYNEQFF.

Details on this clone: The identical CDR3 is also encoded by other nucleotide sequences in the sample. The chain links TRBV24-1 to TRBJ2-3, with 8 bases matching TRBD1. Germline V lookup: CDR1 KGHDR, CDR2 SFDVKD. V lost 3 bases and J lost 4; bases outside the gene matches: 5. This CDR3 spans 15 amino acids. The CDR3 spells CATSDPGQGADTQYF. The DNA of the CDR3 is TGTGCCACCAGTGATCCCGGACAGGGCGCAGATACGCAGTATTTT.

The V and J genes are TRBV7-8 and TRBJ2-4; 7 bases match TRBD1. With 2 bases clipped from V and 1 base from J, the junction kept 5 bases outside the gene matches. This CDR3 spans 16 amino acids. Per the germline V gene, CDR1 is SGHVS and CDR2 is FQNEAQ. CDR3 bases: TGTGCCAGCAGCTTACCAGGGGGAAAGGCCAAAAACATTCAGTACTTC. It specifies CASSLPGGKAKNIQYF.

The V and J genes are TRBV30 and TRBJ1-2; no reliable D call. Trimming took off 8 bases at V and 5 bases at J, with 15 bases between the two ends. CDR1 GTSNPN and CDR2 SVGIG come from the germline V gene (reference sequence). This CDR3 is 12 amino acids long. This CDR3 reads CALGRSRYGYTF. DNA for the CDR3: TGTGCCCTCGGACGGTCTCGTTATGGCTACACCTTC.

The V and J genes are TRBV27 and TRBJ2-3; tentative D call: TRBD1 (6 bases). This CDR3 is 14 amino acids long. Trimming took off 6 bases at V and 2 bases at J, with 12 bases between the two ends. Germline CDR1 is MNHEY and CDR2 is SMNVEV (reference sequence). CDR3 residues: CASRRQDLTDTQYF. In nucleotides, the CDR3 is TGTGCCAGCAGGAGACAGGACCTCACAGATACGCAGTATTTT.

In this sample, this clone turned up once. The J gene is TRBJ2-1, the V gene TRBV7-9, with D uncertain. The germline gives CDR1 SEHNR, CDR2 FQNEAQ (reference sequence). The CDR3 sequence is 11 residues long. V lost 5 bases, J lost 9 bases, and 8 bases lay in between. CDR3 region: CASSPHGEQFF. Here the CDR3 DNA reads TGTGCCAGCAGCCCCCACGGTGAGCAGTTCTTC.

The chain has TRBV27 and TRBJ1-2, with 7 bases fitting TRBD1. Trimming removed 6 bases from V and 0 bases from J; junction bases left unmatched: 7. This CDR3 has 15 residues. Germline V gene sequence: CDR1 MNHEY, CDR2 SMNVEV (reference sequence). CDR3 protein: CASSQTGKANYGYTF. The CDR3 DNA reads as TGTGCCAGCAGCCAGACAGGGAAAGCTAACTATGGCTACACCTTC.

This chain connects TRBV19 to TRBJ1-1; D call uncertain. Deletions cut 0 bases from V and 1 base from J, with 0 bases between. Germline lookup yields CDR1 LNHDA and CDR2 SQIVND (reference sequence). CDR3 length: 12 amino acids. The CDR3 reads CASSIENTEAFF. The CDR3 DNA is TGTGCCAGTAGTATAGAGAACACTGAAGCTTTCTTT.